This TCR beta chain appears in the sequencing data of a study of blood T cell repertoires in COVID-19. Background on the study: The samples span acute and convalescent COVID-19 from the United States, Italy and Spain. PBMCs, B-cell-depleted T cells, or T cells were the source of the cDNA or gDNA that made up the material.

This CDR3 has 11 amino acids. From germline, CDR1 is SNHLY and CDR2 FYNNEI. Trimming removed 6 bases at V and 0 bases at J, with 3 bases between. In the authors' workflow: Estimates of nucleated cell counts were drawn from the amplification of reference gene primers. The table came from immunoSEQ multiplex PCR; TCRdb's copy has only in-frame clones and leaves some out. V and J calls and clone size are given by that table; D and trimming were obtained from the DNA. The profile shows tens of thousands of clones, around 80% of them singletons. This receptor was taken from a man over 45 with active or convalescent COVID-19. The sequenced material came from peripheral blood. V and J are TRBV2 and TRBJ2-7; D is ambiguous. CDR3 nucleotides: TGTGCCAGCAGCCTCTCCTACGAGCAGTACTTC. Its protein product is CASSLSYEQYF.